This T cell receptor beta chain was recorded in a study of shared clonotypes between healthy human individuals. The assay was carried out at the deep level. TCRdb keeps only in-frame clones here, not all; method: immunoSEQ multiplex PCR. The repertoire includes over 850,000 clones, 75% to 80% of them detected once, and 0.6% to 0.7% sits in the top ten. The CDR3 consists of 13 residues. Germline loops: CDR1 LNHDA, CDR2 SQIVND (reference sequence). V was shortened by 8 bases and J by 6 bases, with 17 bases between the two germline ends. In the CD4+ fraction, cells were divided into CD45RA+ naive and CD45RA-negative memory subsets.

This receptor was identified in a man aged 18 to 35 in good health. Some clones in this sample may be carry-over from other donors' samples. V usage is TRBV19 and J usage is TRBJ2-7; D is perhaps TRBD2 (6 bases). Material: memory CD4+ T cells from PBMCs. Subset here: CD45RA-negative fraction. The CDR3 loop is CASGRDRGAEQYF. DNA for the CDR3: TGTGCCAGTGGCCGGGACCGCGGGGCCGAGCAGTACTTC. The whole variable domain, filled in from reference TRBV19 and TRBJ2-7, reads DGGITQSPKYLFRKEGQNVTLSCEQNLNHDAMYWYRQDPGQGLRLIYYSQIVNDFQKGDIAEGYSVSREKKESFPLTVTSAQKNPTAFYLCASGRDRGAEQYFGPGTRLTVT.